This T cell receptor (beta chain) was recorded in a study of T cell repertoires in cytomegalovirus infection. Study overall: CMV infection and matching HLA type were both indicated by public TCR beta signatures.

TCRdb re-called the reads through MiXCR, storing one row per CDR3 protein. The table lists 200,000 to 250,000 distinct CDR3 sequences, around an eighth of them singletons, with 1.5% to 2% in the top ten. Study outcomes and limitations: HLA-C-restricted CMV-specific TCR beta clonotypes prevailed in the ex vivo response.

V was cut by 2 bases and J by 5 bases, with 6 bases left in between. CDR1 and CDR2 (germline): MNHEY, SVGEGT. The CDR3 is 12 residues long. Concerning this clonotype: As yet, its antigen is unknown.

The gene calls are TRBV6-2 or TRBV6-3 and TRBJ1-1, with D uncertain. The source of this sequence is a human donor in good health (CMV status not recorded). Some clones in this sample may be carry-over from other donors' samples. Sequenced: PBMCs. The CDR3 region has the DNA TGTGCCAGCAGTTACATGCGGACTGAAGCTTTCTTT. This gives the protein CASSYMRTEAFF.